This TCR beta chain was identified during a study of Tregs in tolerant kidney transplant recipients. Study-level results: The small number of patients limits these findings pending further validation. The most relevant donor-specific Treg TCRbeta repertoire apparently came from expansion with activated donor B cells.

About this clone: Its specificity is not known.

CD4+CD25+CD127- Tregs, CD4+CD25- non-Tregs, CD4 and CD8 cells were sorted. Using immunoSEQ multiplex PCR, the repertoire was profiled, and TCRdb retains in-frame clones only, with some absent. The repertoire holds approximately 66,000 clones, with over 75% as singletons. This clonotype was sampled from a human donor who received a combined kidney and bone marrow transplant. The starting material was Tregs from blood, obtained before the transplant.

This chain's CDR3 is CSVGGKDRSNYGYTF. CDR3 DNA sequence: TGCAGCGTTGGGGGTAAGGACAGGTCCAACTATGGCTACACCTTC. The chain has TRBV29-1 and TRBJ1-2, with 7 bases identical to TRBD1. The CDR3 sequence is 15 residues long. With V trimmed by 4 bases and J by 2 bases, 10 bases remained unmatched. Looked up from germline, CDR1 is SQVTM and CDR2 is ANQGSEA.